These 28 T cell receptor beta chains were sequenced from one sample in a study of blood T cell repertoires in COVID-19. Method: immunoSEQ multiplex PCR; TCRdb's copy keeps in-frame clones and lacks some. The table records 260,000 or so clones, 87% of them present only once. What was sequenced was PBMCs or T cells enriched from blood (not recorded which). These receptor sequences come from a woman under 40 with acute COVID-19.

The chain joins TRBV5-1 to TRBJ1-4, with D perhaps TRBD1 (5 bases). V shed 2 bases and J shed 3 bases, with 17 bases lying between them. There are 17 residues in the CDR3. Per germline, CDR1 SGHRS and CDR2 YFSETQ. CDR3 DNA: TGCGCCAGCAGCTTAGATGGGAGGGGCAGGTCTAATGAAAAACTGTTTTTT. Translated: CASSLDGRGRSNEKLFF.

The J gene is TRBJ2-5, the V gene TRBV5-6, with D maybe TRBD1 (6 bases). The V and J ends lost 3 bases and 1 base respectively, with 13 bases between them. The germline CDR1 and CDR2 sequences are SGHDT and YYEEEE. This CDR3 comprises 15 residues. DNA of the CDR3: TGTGCCAGCAGCTGGGGACACGGCGGCCAAGAGACCCAGTACTTC. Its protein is CASSWGHGGQETQYF.

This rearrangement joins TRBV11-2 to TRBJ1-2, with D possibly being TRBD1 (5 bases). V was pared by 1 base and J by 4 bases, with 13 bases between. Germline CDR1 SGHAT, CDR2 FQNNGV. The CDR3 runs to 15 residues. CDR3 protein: CASSLVGVGGYGYTF. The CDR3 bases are TGTGCCAGCAGCTTAGTGGGGGTCGGGGGCTATGGCTACACCTTC. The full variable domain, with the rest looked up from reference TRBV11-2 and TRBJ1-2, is EAGVAQSPRYKIIEKRQSVAFWCNPISGHATLYWYQQILGQGPKLLIQFQNNGVVDDSQLPKDRFSAERLKGVDSTLKIQPAKLEDSAVYLCASSLVGVGGYGYTFGSGTRLTVV.

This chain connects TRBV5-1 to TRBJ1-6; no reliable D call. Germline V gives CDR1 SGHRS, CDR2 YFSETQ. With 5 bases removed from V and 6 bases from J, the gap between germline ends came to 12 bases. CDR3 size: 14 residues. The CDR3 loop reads CASSRDLFNSPLHF. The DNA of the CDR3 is TGCGCCAGCAGTCGAGACTTATTTAATTCACCCCTCCACTTT.

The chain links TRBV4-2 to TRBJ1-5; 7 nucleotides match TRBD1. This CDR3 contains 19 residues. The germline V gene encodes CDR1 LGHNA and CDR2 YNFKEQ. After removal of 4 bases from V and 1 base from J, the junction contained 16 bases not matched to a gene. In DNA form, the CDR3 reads TGTGCCAGCAGCCCCCTGGGGAAAGGGGGCAGGGTAAGCAATCAGCCCCAGCATTTT. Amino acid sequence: CASSPLGKGGRVSNQPQHF.

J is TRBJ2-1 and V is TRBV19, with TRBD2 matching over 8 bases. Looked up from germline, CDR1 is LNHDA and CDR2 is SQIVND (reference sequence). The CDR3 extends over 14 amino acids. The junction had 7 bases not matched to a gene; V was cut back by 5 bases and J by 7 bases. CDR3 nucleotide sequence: TGTGCCAGTAGTGCTCTTCCGGGGGGGAATGAGCAGTTCTTC. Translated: CASSALPGGNEQFF.

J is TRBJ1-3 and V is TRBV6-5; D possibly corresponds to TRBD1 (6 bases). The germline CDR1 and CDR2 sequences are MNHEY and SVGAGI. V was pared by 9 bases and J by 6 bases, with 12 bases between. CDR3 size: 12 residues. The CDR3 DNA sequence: TGTGCCAGTACAGGGCGAGAAAACACCATATATTTT. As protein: CASTGRENTIYF.

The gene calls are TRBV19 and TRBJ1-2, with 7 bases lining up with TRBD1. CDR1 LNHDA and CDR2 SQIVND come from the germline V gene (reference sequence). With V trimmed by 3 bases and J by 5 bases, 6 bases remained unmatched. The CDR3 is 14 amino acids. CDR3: CASSISAGGYGYTF. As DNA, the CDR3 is TGTGCCAGTAGTATTTCCGCAGGGGGGTATGGCTACACCTTC.

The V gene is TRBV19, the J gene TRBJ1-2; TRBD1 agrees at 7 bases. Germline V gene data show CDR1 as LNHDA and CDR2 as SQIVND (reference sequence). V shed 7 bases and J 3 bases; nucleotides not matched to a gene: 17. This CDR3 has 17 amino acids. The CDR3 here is CASTSNRAHQGDYGYTF. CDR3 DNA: TGTGCCAGTACCTCAAATAGGGCCCATCAGGGGGACTATGGCTACACCTTC. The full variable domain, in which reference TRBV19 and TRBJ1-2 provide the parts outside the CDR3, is DGGITQSPKYLFRKEGQNVTLSCEQNLNHDAMYWYRQDPGQGLRLIYYSQIVNDFQKGDIAEGYSVSREKKESFPLTVTSAQKNPTAFYLCASTSNRAHQGDYGYTFGSGTRLTVV.

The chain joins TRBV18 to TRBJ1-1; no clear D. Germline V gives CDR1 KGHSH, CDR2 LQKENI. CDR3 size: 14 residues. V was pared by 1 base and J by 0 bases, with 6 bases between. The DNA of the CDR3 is TGTGCCAGCTCACCACGCAGTCTGAACACTGAAGCTTTCTTT. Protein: CASSPRSLNTEAFF.

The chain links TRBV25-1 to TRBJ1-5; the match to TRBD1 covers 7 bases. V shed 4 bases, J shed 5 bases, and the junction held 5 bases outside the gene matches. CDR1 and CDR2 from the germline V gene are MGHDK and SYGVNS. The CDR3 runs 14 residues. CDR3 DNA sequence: TGTGCCAGCAGTGGTCAGGGGGAGGATCAGCCCCAGCATTTT. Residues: CASSGQGEDQPQHF.

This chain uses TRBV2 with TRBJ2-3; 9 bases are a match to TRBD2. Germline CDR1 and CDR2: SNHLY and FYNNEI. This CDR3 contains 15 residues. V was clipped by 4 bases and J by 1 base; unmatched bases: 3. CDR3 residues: CASSGAGGGTDTQYF. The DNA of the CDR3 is TGTGCCAGCAGTGGAGCGGGGGGTGGCACAGATACGCAGTATTTT.

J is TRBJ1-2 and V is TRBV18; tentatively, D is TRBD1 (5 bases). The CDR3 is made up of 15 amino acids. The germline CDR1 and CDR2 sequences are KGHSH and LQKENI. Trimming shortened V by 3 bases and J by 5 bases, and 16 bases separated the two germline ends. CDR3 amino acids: CASSPTTELGYGYTF. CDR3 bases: TGTGCCAGCTCACCGACGACAGAGCTGGGATATGGCTACACCTTC.

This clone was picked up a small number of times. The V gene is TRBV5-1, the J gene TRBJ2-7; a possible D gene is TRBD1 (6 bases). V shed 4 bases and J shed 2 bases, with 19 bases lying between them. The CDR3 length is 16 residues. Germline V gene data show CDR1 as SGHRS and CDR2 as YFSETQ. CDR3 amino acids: CASSPRGAGVPYEQYF. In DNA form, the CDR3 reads TGCGCCAGCAGCCCCCGCGGAGCAGGGGTTCCCTACGAGCAGTACTTC.

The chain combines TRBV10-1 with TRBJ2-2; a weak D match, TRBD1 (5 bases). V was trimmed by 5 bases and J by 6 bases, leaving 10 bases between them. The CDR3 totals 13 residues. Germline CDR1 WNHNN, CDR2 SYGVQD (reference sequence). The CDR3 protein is CASSQQVPGELFF. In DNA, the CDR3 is TGCGCCAGCAGTCAACAGGTGCCCGGGGAGCTGTTTTTT.

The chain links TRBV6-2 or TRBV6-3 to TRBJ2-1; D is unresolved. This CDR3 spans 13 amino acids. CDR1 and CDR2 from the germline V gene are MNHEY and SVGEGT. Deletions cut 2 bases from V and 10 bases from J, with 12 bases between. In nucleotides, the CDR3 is TGTGCCAGCAGTTACGTGTTCATCCGGGAGCAGTTCTTC. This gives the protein CASSYVFIREQFF.

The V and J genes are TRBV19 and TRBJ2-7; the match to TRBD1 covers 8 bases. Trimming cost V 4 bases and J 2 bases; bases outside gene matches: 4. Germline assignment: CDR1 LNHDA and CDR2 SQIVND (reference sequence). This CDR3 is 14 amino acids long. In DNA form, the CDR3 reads TGTGCCAGTAGTAACGGACAGGGCCCCTACGAGCAGTACTTC. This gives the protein CASSNGQGPYEQYF.

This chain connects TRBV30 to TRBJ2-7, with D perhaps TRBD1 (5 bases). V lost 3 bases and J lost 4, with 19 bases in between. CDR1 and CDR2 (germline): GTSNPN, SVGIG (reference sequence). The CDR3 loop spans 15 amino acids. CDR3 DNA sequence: TGTGCCTGGAGACCCCCATACAAAGGGGCTTACGAGCAGTACTTC. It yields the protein CAWRPPYKGAYEQYF. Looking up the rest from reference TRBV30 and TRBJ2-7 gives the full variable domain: SQTIHQWPATLVQPVGSPLSLECTVEGTSNPNLYWYRQAAGRGLQLLFYSVGIGQISSEVPQNLSASRPQDRQFILSSKKLLLSDSGFYLCAWRPPYKGAYEQYFGPGTRLTVT.

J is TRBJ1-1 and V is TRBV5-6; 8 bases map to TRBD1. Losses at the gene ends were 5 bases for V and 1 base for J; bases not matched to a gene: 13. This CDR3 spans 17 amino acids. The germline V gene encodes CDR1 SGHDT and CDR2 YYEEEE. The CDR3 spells CASRDYSRQGKNTEAFF. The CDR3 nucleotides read TGTGCCAGCAGAGACTATAGCCGACAGGGGAAGAACACTGAAGCTTTCTTT.

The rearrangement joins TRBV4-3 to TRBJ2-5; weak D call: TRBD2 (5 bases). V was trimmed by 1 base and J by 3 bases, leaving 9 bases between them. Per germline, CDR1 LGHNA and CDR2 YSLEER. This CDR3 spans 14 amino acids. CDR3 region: CASSQVPGKETQYF. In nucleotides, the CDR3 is TGCGCCAGCAGCCAAGTGCCGGGGAAAGAGACCCAGTACTTC.

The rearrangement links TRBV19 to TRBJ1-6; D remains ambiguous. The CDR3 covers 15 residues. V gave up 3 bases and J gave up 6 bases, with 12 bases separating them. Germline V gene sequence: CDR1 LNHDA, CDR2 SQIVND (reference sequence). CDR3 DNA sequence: TGTGCCAGTAGTATGGTTCAACGCGCTAATTCACCCCTCCACTTT. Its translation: CASSMVQRANSPLHF. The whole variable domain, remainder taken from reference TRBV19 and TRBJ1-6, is DGGITQSPKYLFRKEGQNVTLSCEQNLNHDAMYWYRQDPGQGLRLIYYSQIVNDFQKGDIAEGYSVSREKKESFPLTVTSAQKNPTAFYLCASSMVQRANSPLHFGNGTRLTVT.

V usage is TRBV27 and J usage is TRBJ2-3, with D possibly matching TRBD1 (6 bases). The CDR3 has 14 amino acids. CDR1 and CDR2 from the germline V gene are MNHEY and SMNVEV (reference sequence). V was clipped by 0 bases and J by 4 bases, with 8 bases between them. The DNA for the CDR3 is TGTGCCAGCAGTTTATCGCCAGGGGCAGATACGCAGTATTTT. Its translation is CASSLSPGADTQYF.

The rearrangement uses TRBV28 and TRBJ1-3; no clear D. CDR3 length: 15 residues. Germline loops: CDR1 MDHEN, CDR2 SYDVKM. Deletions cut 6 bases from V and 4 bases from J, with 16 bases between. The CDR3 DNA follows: TGTGCCAGCAGATCCGGTCAGGTTTTAGGAAACACCATATATTTT. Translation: CASRSGQVLGNTIYF.

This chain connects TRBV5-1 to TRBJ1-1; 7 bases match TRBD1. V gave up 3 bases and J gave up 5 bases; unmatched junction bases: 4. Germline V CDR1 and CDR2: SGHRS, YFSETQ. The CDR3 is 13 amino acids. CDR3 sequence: CASSSGQQTEAFF. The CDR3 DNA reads TGCGCCAGCAGCTCGGGACAGCAAACTGAAGCTTTCTTT.

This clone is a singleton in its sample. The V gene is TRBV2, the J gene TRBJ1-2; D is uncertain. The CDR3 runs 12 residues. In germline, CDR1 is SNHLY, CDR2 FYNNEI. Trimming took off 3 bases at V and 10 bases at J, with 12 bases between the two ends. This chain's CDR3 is CASSDEAYNYTF. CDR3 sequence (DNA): TGTGCCAGCAGTGATGAAGCGTACAACTACACCTTC. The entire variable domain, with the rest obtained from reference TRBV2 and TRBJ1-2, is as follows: EPEVTQTPSHQVTQMGQEVILRCVPISNHLYFYWYRQILGQKVEFLVSFYNNEISEKSEIFDDQFSVERPDGSNFTLKIRSTKLEDSAMYFCASSDEAYNYTFGSGTRLTVV.

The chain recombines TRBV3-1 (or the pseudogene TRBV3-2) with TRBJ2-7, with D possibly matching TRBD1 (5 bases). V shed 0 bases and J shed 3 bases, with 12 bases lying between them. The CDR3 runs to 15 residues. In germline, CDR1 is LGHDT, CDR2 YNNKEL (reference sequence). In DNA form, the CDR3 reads TGTGCCAGCAGCCAAGAAAATAGGGGCAGCTACGAGCAGTACTTC. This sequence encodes CASSQENRGSYEQYF.

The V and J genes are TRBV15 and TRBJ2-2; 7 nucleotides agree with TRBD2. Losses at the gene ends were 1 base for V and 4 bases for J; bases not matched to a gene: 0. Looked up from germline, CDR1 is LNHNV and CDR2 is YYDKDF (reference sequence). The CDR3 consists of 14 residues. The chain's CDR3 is CATSRGEGTGELFF. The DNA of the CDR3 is TGTGCCACCAGCAGAGGGGAGGGCACCGGGGAGCTGTTTTTT.

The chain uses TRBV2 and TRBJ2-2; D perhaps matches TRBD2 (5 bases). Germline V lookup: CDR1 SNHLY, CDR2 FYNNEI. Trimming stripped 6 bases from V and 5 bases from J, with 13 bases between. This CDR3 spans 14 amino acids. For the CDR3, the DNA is TGTGCCAGCAGCGGGGTGGGGAATACCGGGGAGCTGTTTTTT. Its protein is CASSGVGNTGELFF.